These 17 T cell receptor beta chains originate from one sample sequenced in a study of blood T cell repertoires in COVID-19. Libraries were prepared by immunoSEQ multiplex PCR; TCRdb keeps only in-frame clonotypes and omits some of them. The sample consists of about 200,000 clones, 70% to 90% of them appearing once. The source material was peripheral blood. These receptors all come from a man between 60 and 75 years old with acute or convalescent COVID-19.

The gene calls are TRBV5-1 and TRBJ2-1; 7 bases map to TRBD2. Looked up from germline, CDR1 is SGHRS and CDR2 is YFSETQ. The J segment lost 2 bases and the V segment lost 3 bases, leaving 8 bases of the junction unmatched. The CDR3 contains 16 residues. The DNA of the CDR3 is TGCGCCAGCAGCTATCGGAGCGGGATGGCCTACAATGAGCAGTTCTTC. This translates into CASSYRSGMAYNEQFF.

V gene TRBV19 combines with J gene TRBJ1-2, with 9 bases that match TRBD1. V dropped 4 bases and J dropped 4; count of bases not matched to a gene: 10. Germline-derived CDR1 and CDR2 are LNHDA and SQIVND (reference sequence). CDR3 length: 16 residues. The CDR3: CASSTLGQGETYGYTF. CDR3 sequence (DNA): TGTGCCAGTAGTACCCTGGGACAGGGAGAAACCTATGGCTACACCTTC.

This sequence joins TRBV29-1 and TRBJ1-5; TRBD1 aligns across 12 bases. The CDR3 is 15 amino acids. Looked up from germline, CDR1 is SQVTM and CDR2 is ANQGSEA. After removal of 4 bases from V and 7 bases from J, the junction contained 8 bases not matched to a gene. The chain's CDR3 is CSVVGTGGPGQPQHF. The CDR3 coding sequence is TGCAGCGTTGTAGGGACAGGGGGCCCGGGCCAGCCCCAGCATTTT.

The J gene is TRBJ1-1, the V gene TRBV19; 8 bases align to TRBD1. In germline, CDR1 is LNHDA, CDR2 SQIVND (reference sequence). V lost 0 bases and J lost 3; bases outside the gene matches: 3. CDR3 length: 15 residues. CDR3 sequence: CASSIEDRVHTEAFF. CDR3 coding DNA: TGTGCCAGTAGTATAGAGGACAGGGTGCACACTGAAGCTTTCTTT. Drawing the rest from reference TRBV19 and TRBJ1-1, the complete variable domain is DGGITQSPKYLFRKEGQNVTLSCEQNLNHDAMYWYRQDPGQGLRLIYYSQIVNDFQKGDIAEGYSVSREKKESFPLTVTSAQKNPTAFYLCASSIEDRVHTEAFFGQGTRLTVV.

In regard to this clone: Distinct nucleotide sequences in the sample also encode this CDR3. The V and J genes are TRBV20-1 and TRBJ2-5; possible D gene TRBD2, 5 bases. CDR3 length: 11 residues. V shed 6 bases and J shed 5 bases, with 10 bases lying between them. Germline-derived CDR1 and CDR2 are DFQATT and SNEGSKA (reference sequence). The CDR3 bases are TGCAGTGCAGGGAGAGGGGAGACCCAGTACTTC. It is translated as CSAGRGETQYF.

The chain uses TRBV9 and TRBJ1-3; D unclear. The CDR3 sequence is 15 residues long. Germline-derived CDR1 and CDR2 are SGDLS and YYNGEE. V was trimmed by 4 bases and J by 0 bases, leaving 11 bases between them. CDR3 sequence: CASSSSPGSGNTIYF. The CDR3 nucleotides are TGTGCCAGCAGCAGCTCCCCAGGCTCTGGAAACACCATATATTTT.

The rearrangement uses TRBV7-8 and TRBJ2-1; TRBD2 matches 7 bases. With 7 bases clipped from V and 7 bases from J, the junction kept 10 bases outside the gene matches. CDR3 length: 14 amino acids. The germline V gene has CDR1 SGHVS and CDR2 FQNEAQ. The CDR3 DNA reads TGTGCCAGCATCCGAGGAGGAGCGGGGAATGAGCAGTTCTTC. Translated, it gives CASIRGGAGNEQFF.

This chain joins TRBV7-9 and TRBJ1-4; 10 nucleotides align to TRBD1. Germline CDR1 SEHNR, CDR2 FQNEAQ (reference sequence). J lost 5 bases, V lost 4 bases, and 10 bases had no gene match. The CDR3 has 17 residues. The CDR3 sequence: CASSSSRQGAPNEKLFF. CDR3 bases: TGTGCCAGCAGCTCTTCGCGACAGGGGGCGCCGAATGAAAAACTGTTTTTT.

The gene calls are TRBV6-1 and TRBJ1-3; maybe TRBD1 (6 bases). This CDR3 comprises 13 residues. Trimming left V 3 bases short and J 6 bases short, with 9 bases between. The V gene's germline CDR1 is MNHNS and CDR2 SASEGT. The CDR3 reads CASSERTVNTIYF. The CDR3 coding sequence is TGTGCCAGCAGTGAGCGGACAGTAAACACCATATATTTT.

V usage is TRBV27 and J usage is TRBJ2-2; D may be TRBD2 (6 bases). The CDR3 has 15 amino acids. CDR1 is MNHEY and CDR2 is SMNVEV in the germline V gene (reference sequence). V was clipped by 6 bases and J by 1 base, with 12 bases between them. The CDR3 nucleotides are TGTGCCAGCAGCGTTACAGCGGGGAACACCGGGGAGCTGTTTTTT. It encodes CASSVTAGNTGELFF.

This clone was recorded once. This chain uses TRBV27 with TRBJ2-1, with D maybe TRBD1 (5 bases). In germline, CDR1 is MNHEY, CDR2 SMNVEV (reference sequence). The CDR3 contains 17 residues. The V end was cut by 3 bases, the J end by 0 bases, with 15 bases between. CDR3 nucleotides: TGTGCCAGCAGTTTCGAGAATAGGGGTTACTCCTACAATGAGCAGTTCTTC. The encoded protein is CASSFENRGYSYNEQFF.

This clone has more than one count but fewer than ten. The chain couples TRBV7-2 to TRBJ2-7; possible D gene TRBD2, 7 bases. The CDR3 spans 16 residues. Germline-derived CDR1 and CDR2 are SGHTA and FQGNSA. V lost 2 bases and J lost 1, with 15 bases in between. The CDR3 nucleotides are TGTGCCAGCAGCTTAAGGGGGGGGACCACTTCCTACGAGCAGTACTTC. This codes for CASSLRGGTTSYEQYF.

J is TRBJ2-7 and V is TRBV2; TRBD2 agrees at 9 bases. Germline-derived CDR1 and CDR2 are SNHLY and FYNNEI. The CDR3 is 15 residues long. With V trimmed by 3 bases and J by 1 base, 4 bases remained unmatched. The CDR3 region is CASSDGLAGSYEQYF. In nucleotides, the CDR3 is TGTGCCAGCAGTGACGGGCTAGCGGGATCCTACGAGCAGTACTTC.

The DNA for the CDR3 is TGTGCCAGCAGTCCAAGACAGGGAAAGAGCTACGAGCAGTACTTC. Its protein product is CASSPRQGKSYEQYF. The chain couples TRBV6-5 to TRBJ2-7, with TRBD1 identical over 7 bases. The CDR3 is made up of 15 amino acids. The germline V gene encodes CDR1 MNHEY and CDR2 SVGAGI. V dropped 5 bases and J dropped 3; count of bases not matched to a gene: 10.

This clone has just a few counts. The chain employs TRBV7-2 and TRBJ2-7; D gene uncertain. Germline values: CDR1 SGHTA, CDR2 FQGNSA. This CDR3 comprises 15 residues. Deletions cut 1 base from V and 2 bases from J, with 12 bases between. In DNA, the CDR3 is TGTGCCAGCAGCTTAGGATCGAGCGAGACCTACGAGCAGTACTTC. It is translated as CASSLGSSETYEQYF.

This chain links TRBV11-3 with TRBJ1-6; D uncertain. Germline-derived CDR1 and CDR2 are SGHNT and YENEEA. The CDR3 spans 14 residues. Trimming pared 0 bases from V and 7 bases from J, leaving 7 bases between. The CDR3 loop is CASSLDGGNSPLHF. CDR3 bases: TGTGCCAGCAGCTTAGATGGAGGGAATTCACCCCTCCACTTT.

The chain joins TRBV6-2 or TRBV6-3 to TRBJ2-7; TRBD1 might be the D (6 bases). The CDR3 is 14 amino acids. CDR1 and CDR2 from the germline V gene are MNHEY and SVGEGT. Between the trimmed V and J ends, which lost 4 bases and 2 bases, there was a span of 12 bases. CDR3 protein: CASSSGDIAYEQYF. As DNA, the CDR3 is TGTGCCAGCAGTTCAGGGGATATCGCCTACGAGCAGTACTTC.